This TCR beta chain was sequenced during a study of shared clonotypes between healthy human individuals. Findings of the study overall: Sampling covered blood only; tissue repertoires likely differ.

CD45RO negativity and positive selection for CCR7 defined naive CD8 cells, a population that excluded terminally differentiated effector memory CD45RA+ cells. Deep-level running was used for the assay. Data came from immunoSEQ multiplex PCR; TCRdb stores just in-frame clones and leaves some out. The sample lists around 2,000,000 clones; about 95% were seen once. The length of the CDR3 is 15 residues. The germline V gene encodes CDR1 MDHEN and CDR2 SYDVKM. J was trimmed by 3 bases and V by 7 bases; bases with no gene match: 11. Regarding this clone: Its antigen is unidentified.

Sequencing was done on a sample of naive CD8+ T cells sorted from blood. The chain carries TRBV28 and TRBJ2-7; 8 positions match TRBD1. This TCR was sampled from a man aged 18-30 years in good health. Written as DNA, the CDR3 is TGTGCCAGCACCCCTTTATCAGGGGGCTTCTACGAGCAGTACTTC. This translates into CASTPLSGGFYEQYF.